This T cell receptor beta chain was sequenced for a study of blood T cell repertoires in COVID-19. Study as a whole: From T cells, B-cell-depleted T cells, or PBMCs came the material, which was cDNA or gDNA.

Germline values: CDR1 MDHEN, CDR2 SYDVKM. Trimming stripped 8 bases from V and 4 bases from J, with 19 bases between. The CDR3 contains 15 residues. The study assigned cohorts using participant-reported clinical history. In the original processing: Reference gene primer amplification yielded estimated nucleated cell counts. Profiled with immunoSEQ multiplex PCR; TCRdb holds only in-frame clones, not every one. For V, J and clone size, that table is used; D and trimming come from the DNA. There are 200,000 to 250,000 clones in the sample; roughly four fifths occur only once, and about 4.8% lies in the top ten.

The sequence was obtained from a woman in her forties or fifties who had been exposed to COVID-19. Sequencing input: PBMCs or T cells enriched from blood (not recorded which). This chain joins TRBV28 and TRBJ2-3, with D perhaps TRBD2 (6 bases). The DNA for the CDR3 is TGTGCCAGCCCCCCGGGGACGGGGGTAGCAGATACGCAGTATTTT. Translation: CASPPGTGVADTQYF. Complete variable domain (other parts from reference TRBV28 and TRBJ2-3): DVKVTQSSRYLVKRTGEKVFLECVQDMDHENMFWYRQDPGLGLRLIYFSYDVKMKEKGDIPEGYSVSREKKERFSLILESASTNQTSMYLCASPPGTGVADTQYFGPGTRLTVL.